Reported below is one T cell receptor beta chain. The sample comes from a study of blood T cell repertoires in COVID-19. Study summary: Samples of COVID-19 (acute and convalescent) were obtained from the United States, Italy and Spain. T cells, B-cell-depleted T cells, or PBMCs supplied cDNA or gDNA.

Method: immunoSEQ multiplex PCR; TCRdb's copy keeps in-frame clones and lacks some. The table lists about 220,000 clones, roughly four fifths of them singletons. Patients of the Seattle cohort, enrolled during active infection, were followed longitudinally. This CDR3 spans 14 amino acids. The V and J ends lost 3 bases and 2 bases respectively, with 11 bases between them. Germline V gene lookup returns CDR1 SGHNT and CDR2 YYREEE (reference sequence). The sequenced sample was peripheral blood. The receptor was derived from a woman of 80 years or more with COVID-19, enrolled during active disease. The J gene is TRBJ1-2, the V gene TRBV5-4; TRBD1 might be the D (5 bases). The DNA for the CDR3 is TGTGCCAGCAGCTCACCCACAGGAAACTATGGCTACACCTTC. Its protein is CASSSPTGNYGYTF.